These 13 T cell receptor beta chains came from one sample sequenced in a study of CD8 T cells in Susac syndrome. The RNA, about 0.45 to 1 ug, was put through reverse transcription using random hexamers. One entry per CDR3 protein, called by TCRdb with MiXCR from the immunoSEQ multiplex PCR reads. The sample contains 150,000 to 200,000 distinct CDR3 sequences, around 94% of which appear only once. Sequencing was performed on CD4+ T cells from PBMCs. The receptors shown here come from a human donor with Susac syndrome.

This clonotype was picked up one time. The rearrangement uses TRBV16 and TRBJ2-7; 12 bases match TRBD2. J gave up 5 bases and V 0 bases, and 11 bases lay outside the gene matches. The CDR3 extends over 18 amino acids. Germline V gene data show CDR1 as KGHSY and CDR2 as FQNENV. The CDR3 DNA follows: TGTGCCAGCAGCCAATCGAGGGCTAGCGGGAGGGCCGGGAACGAGCAGTACTTC. Encoded protein: CASSQSRASGRAGNEQYF.

The chain couples TRBV9 to TRBJ1-1; 7 bases are shared with TRBD1. CDR1 is SGDLS and CDR2 is YYNGEE in the germline V gene. This CDR3 region has 12 residues. V trimming: 0 bases; J trimming: 10 bases; junction bases outside the gene matches: 3. The chain's CDR3 is CASSVETGRAFF. In DNA, the CDR3 is TGTGCCAGCAGCGTAGAGACAGGGCGAGCTTTCTTT.

This clonotype was seen a single time. The chain employs TRBV5-4 and TRBJ2-3, with TRBD2 as a possible D gene (5 bases). V dropped 0 bases and J dropped 6 bases, with 20 bases sitting between them. Germline V gene sequence: CDR1 SGHNT, CDR2 YYREEE (reference sequence). The CDR3 contains 17 residues. CDR3 sequence (DNA): TGTGCCAGCAGCTTGGCCAGAGGTAGCCGGGATTACGATACGCAGTATTTT. This codes for CASSLARGSRDYDTQYF. The variable domain in full, completed from reference TRBV5-4 and TRBJ2-3, reads ETGVTQSPTHLIKTRGQQVTLRCSSQSGHNTVSWYQQALGQGPQFIFQYYREEENGRGNFPPRFSGLQFPNYSSELNVNALELDDSALYLCASSLARGSRDYDTQYFGPGTRLTVL.

The CDR3 here is CSARDPGLAVTYNEQFF. In DNA, the CDR3 is TGCAGTGCTAGAGATCCCGGACTCGCCGTGACCTACAATGAGCAGTTCTTC. The V and J genes are TRBV20-1 and TRBJ2-1; perhaps TRBD2 as D (5 bases). V was cut by 0 bases and J by 2 bases, with 17 bases left in between. Per germline, CDR1 DFQATT and CDR2 SNEGSKA (reference sequence). This CDR3 has 17 residues.

The chain carries TRBV2 and TRBJ2-4; 9 bases map to TRBD2. The germline V gene encodes CDR1 SNHLY and CDR2 FYNNEI. Unmatched junction bases numbered 12, after V lost 10 bases and J lost 8 bases. The CDR3 loop spans 14 amino acids. CDR3 sequence (DNA): TGTGCCACCTCCCCAGGCGGGGGGGGTTACATTCAGTACTTC. It translates to CATSPGGGGYIQYF. The full variable domain, rest sourced from reference TRBV2 and TRBJ2-4, is EPEVTQTPSHQVTQMGQEVILRCVPISNHLYFYWYRQILGQKVEFLVSFYNNEISEKSEIFDDQFSVERPDGSNFTLKIRSTKLEDSAMYFCATSPGGGGYIQYFGAGTRLSVL.

This chain joins TRBV7-9 and TRBJ1-2; the match to TRBD1 covers 10 bases. V lost 1 base to trimming and J lost 3 bases; unmatched junction nucleotides: 2. The CDR3 consists of 15 residues. Germline CDR1 and CDR2: SEHNR and FQNEAQ (reference sequence). The CDR3 region has the DNA TGTGCCAGCAGCTTAGGACAGGGGGCCGACTATGGCTACACCTTC. This sequence encodes CASSLGQGADYGYTF.

This clonotype was counted a single time. The rearrangement links TRBV11-2 to TRBJ2-7; D gene ambiguous. The ends were cut back, 2 bases at V and 4 bases at J, with 9 bases in the middle. The CDR3 loop spans 13 amino acids. Germline V gene lookup returns CDR1 SGHAT and CDR2 FQNNGV. The CDR3, as DNA: TGTGCCAGCAGCTTAACGGCCTGGTACGAGCAGTACTTC. This sequence encodes CASSLTAWYEQYF.

J is TRBJ1-5 and V is TRBV5-1, with D possibly matching TRBD1 (5 bases). Per germline, CDR1 SGHRS and CDR2 YFSETQ. V was clipped by 0 bases and J by 0 bases, with 10 bases between them. CDR3 length: 16 residues. The CDR3 DNA reads as TGCGCCAGCAGCTTGGGAGGGGATAGTAGCAATCAGCCCCAGCATTTT. This encodes CASSLGGDSSNQPQHF.

The rearrangement links TRBV15 to TRBJ1-1; D call uncertain. The V end was cut by 0 bases, the J end by 1 base, with 9 bases between. Germline CDR1 LNHNV, CDR2 YYDKDF (reference sequence). The CDR3 is 15 amino acids. The CDR3 nucleotides are TGTGCCACCAGCAGAGATCACAGTTCGAACACTGAAGCTTTCTTT. Translating gives CATSRDHSSNTEAFF.

The chain recombines TRBV7-9 with TRBJ1-2, with a possible D match to TRBD1 (5 bases). V was trimmed by 0 bases and J by 5 bases, leaving 13 bases between them. The CDR3 has 15 amino acids. Germline V gene data show CDR1 as SEHNR and CDR2 as FQNEAQ (reference sequence). Here the CDR3 DNA reads TGTGCCAGCAGCTTAGCGATTAAGGGGCAGTATGGCTACACCTTC. Translating gives CASSLAIKGQYGYTF.

The chain uses TRBV20-1 and TRBJ2-1, with 10 bases that match TRBD2. The V gene's germline CDR1 is DFQATT and CDR2 SNEGSKA (reference sequence). The CDR3 contains 14 residues. The CDR3 nucleotides are TGCAGCCGAACTACTAGCGGGATCTACAATGAGCAGTTCTTC. As protein: CSRTTSGIYNEQFF.

The genes are TRBV20-1 and TRBJ2-1; TRBD2 aligns across 12 bases. Germline CDR1 reads DFQATT; CDR2 reads SNEGSKA (reference sequence). V shed 2 bases, J shed 5 bases, and the junction held 7 bases outside the gene matches. This CDR3 is 16 amino acids long. CDR3 amino acids: CSARYTLAGGDNEQFF. For the CDR3, the DNA is TGCAGTGCTAGATACACTCTAGCGGGGGGGGACAATGAGCAGTTCTTC.

The chain is built from TRBV30 and TRBJ2-7; 8 nucleotides match TRBD1. The CDR3 loop spans 15 amino acids. Trimming took 0 bases from V and 2 from J; bases not matched to a gene: 6. Germline CDR1 is GTSNPN and CDR2 is SVGIG (reference sequence). This CDR3 is CAWSVGQGPTYEQYF. In DNA, the CDR3 is TGTGCCTGGAGTGTCGGACAGGGACCAACCTACGAGCAGTACTTC.